The source of this T cell receptor (beta chain) is a study of shared clonotypes between healthy human individuals. V was shortened by 0 bases and J by 4 bases, with 9 bases between the two germline ends. Germline CDR1 GTSNPN, CDR2 SVGIG (reference sequence). The CDR3 has 13 residues. Clones were read by immunoSEQ multiplex PCR, and TCRdb kept only the in-frame ones, dropping some. The repertoire includes 450,000 to 500,000 clones, about 85% of them detected once, and over 9.5% sits in the top ten. The genes are TRBV30 and TRBJ2-5, with D perhaps TRBD2 (5 bases). The sequence came from a woman between 40 and 55 years old in good health. Some clones in this sample may be carry-over from other donors' samples. The material sequenced was PBMCs. This CDR3 reads CAWSVLVGETQYF. The CDR3 DNA reads TGTGCCTGGAGTGTACTAGTGGGAGAGACCCAGTACTTC.